This T cell receptor (beta chain) was retrieved from a study of CD8+ T cells in alopecia areata. Study-level points and caveats: Patients showed less clear TCR sequence sharing than mice, possibly partly because of HLA diversity. In scalp samples, resident alphabeta T cells of normal skin are also sequenced. Higher clonality and more expanded CD8+ clones appeared in lesional than normal scalp.

Trimming stripped 6 bases from V and 3 bases from J, with 20 bases between. The CDR3 spans 15 residues. CDR1 is SQVTM and CDR2 is ANQGSEA in the germline V gene. Points on this clone: Its antigen is not known.

PBMCs yielded sorted CD4+ and CD8+ T cells. RNA extraction and reverse transcription yielded cDNA as sequencing template. Profiling relied on immunoSEQ multiplex PCR, and the TCRdb table lists in-frame clones only, not all of them. Found here are 90,000 to 150,000 clones, about 60% of them singletons; the top ten hold roughly 3.1%. The sequence was obtained from a human donor in good health. The chain joins TRBV29-1 to TRBJ2-5; tentatively, D is TRBD2 (5 bases). The sequenced sample consisted of CD4+ T cells sorted from blood. CDR3 sequence: CSVETRTGVKETQYF. The CDR3 DNA reads TGCAGCGTAGAAACACGAACCGGGGTCAAAGAGACCCAGTACTTC.